The 16 T cell receptor beta chains in this list originate from one sample, sequenced in a study of cytomegalovirus exposure and HLA in healthy donors. Amplification used 60 Vbeta primers and 13 Jbeta primers. Produced via immunoSEQ multiplex PCR; TCRdb's table is partial and in-frame only. The table has 100,000 to 150,000 clones, about 62% seen once. Sequencing used PBMCs. All receptors derive from a woman aged 35 to 49 in good health and CMV-seropositive.

This clone has more than one count but fewer than ten. The CDR3 sequence is CASSPSGESYEQYF. The DNA of the CDR3 is TGTGCCAGCTCACCATCAGGGGAGTCCTACGAGCAGTACTTC. The chain is built from TRBV18 and TRBJ2-7, with D possibly being TRBD1 (6 bases). CDR1 is KGHSH, CDR2 LQKENI, per germline. The CDR3 has 14 residues. V shed 2 bases and J shed 1 base, with 9 bases lying between them.

The chain links TRBV5-4 to TRBJ2-7, with D maybe TRBD2 (6 bases). Trimming pared 1 base from V and 2 bases from J, leaving 13 bases between. Looked up from germline, CDR1 is SGHNT and CDR2 is YYREEE (reference sequence). The CDR3 has 15 amino acids. DNA of the CDR3: TGTGCCAGCAGCTTGTTTGGGTCGGGAGCCTACGAGCAGTACTTC. Residues: CASSLFGSGAYEQYF.

The chain carries TRBV30 and TRBJ2-3; 15 bases fit TRBD2. The CDR3 consists of 17 residues. The V and J ends lost 0 bases and 5 bases, in that order; junction bases with no gene match: 6. CDR1 and CDR2 from the germline V gene are GTSNPN and SVGIG (reference sequence). The CDR3 here is CAWSVLRTSGGGDTQYF. The CDR3 nucleotides read TGTGCCTGGAGTGTACTGAGGACTAGCGGGGGGGGAGATACGCAGTATTTT. The whole variable domain, filled in from reference TRBV30 and TRBJ2-3, reads SQTIHQWPATLVQPVGSPLSLECTVEGTSNPNLYWYRQAAGRGLQLLFYSVGIGQISSEVPQNLSASRPQDRQFILSSKKLLLSDSGFYLCAWSVLRTSGGGDTQYFGPGTRLTVL.

The rearrangement joins TRBV7-2 to TRBJ2-1, with 10 bases that match TRBD2. Germline trimming cut 5 bases from V and 4 bases from J; bases unmatched to any gene: 5. CDR3 size: 15 residues. Germline V CDR1 and CDR2: SGHTA, FQGNSA. The DNA for the CDR3 is TGTGCCAGCAGCCCCCTAGCGGGGGCTTACAATGAGCAGTTCTTC. Protein product: CASSPLAGAYNEQFF. Supplemented by reference TRBV7-2 and TRBJ2-1, the full variable domain reads GAGVSQSPSNKVTEKGKDVELRCDPISGHTALYWYRQSLGQGLEFLIYFQGNSAPDKSGLPSDRFSAERTGGSVSTLTIQRTQQEDSAVYLCASSPLAGAYNEQFFGPGTRLTVL.

V usage is TRBV7-2 and J usage is TRBJ1-1; TRBD1 aligns across 7 bases. This CDR3 comprises 14 residues. Germline loops: CDR1 SGHTA, CDR2 FQGNSA. V lost 5 bases, J lost 1 base, and 4 bases stayed unmatched. CDR3 DNA sequence: TGTGCCAGCAGCCGGTGGACAGGGAACACTGAAGCTTTCTTT. Residues: CASSRWTGNTEAFF.

V gene TRBV19 combines with J gene TRBJ1-2, with TRBD1 matching 11 bases. With 7 bases clipped from V and 8 bases from J, the junction kept 6 bases outside the gene matches. The CDR3 is 13 amino acids. Germline values: CDR1 LNHDA, CDR2 SQIVND (reference sequence). The CDR3 DNA reads TGTGCCAGTACCTTGGACAGGGGGCTCGGCTACACCTTC. It specifies CASTLDRGLGYTF. Based on the CDR3 plus reference TRBV19 and TRBJ1-2, the full variable domain is DGGITQSPKYLFRKEGQNVTLSCEQNLNHDAMYWYRQDPGQGLRLIYYSQIVNDFQKGDIAEGYSVSREKKESFPLTVTSAQKNPTAFYLCASTLDRGLGYTFGSGTRLTVV.

The chain uses TRBV12-5 and TRBJ2-5; 9 bases are a match to TRBD2. The CDR3 covers 19 residues. The J segment lost 5 bases and the V segment lost 3 bases, leaving 19 bases of the junction unmatched. From germline, CDR1 is LGHNT and CDR2 FRNRAP. The CDR3 nucleotides are TGTGCTAGTGGTTTTACCCACGTCCGACTAGCGGAGAGGTGGGAGACCCAGTACTTC. This gives the protein CASGFTHVRLAERWETQYF.

V usage is TRBV7-9 and J usage is TRBJ1-2; D remains unclear. The germline CDR1 and CDR2 sequences are SEHNR and FQNEAQ (reference sequence). Trimming stripped 6 bases from V and 3 bases from J, with 11 bases between. There are 13 residues in the CDR3. As DNA, the CDR3 is TGTGCCAGCAGTCCGAGATCTCACTATGGCTACACCTTC. Its translation: CASSPRSHYGYTF.

The rearrangement uses TRBV6-1 and TRBJ1-2; 11 bases line up with TRBD1. Trimming removed 6 bases from V and 6 bases from J; junction bases left unmatched: 9. This CDR3 comprises 15 residues. From germline, CDR1 is MNHNS and CDR2 SASEGT. The CDR3 sequence is CASRSGTGGSNGYTF. The CDR3 DNA is TGTGCCAGCAGGTCAGGGACAGGGGGAAGTAATGGCTACACCTTC.

This clone was recorded a few times. The chain carries TRBV10-2 and TRBJ2-5, with 8 nucleotides matching TRBD2. The J segment lost 2 bases and the V segment lost 8 bases, leaving 7 bases of the junction unmatched. The V gene's germline CDR1 is WSHSY and CDR2 SAAADI. The CDR3 is 14 residues long. Here the CDR3 reads CASEERGIQETQYF. CDR3 nucleotide sequence: TGCGCCAGCGAGGAGCGGGGGATACAAGAGACCCAGTACTTC.

This chain connects TRBV28 to TRBJ2-7; possibly TRBD2 for D (5 bases). CDR1 MDHEN and CDR2 SYDVKM come from the germline V gene. CDR3 size: 17 residues. The ends were cut back, 4 bases at V and 3 bases at J, with 22 bases in the middle. In DNA form, the CDR3 reads TGTGCCAGCAGTTCGACTACCCACACGCAAGGGCGCTACGAGCAGTACTTC. Its protein product is CASSSTTHTQGRYEQYF.

The rearrangement links TRBV5-6 to TRBJ2-5, with D perhaps matching TRBD2 (5 bases). V was trimmed by 4 bases and J by 7 bases, leaving 17 bases between them. This CDR3 is built from 14 residues. The V gene's germline CDR1 is SGHDT and CDR2 YYEEEE. The CDR3 nucleotides read TGTGCCAGCAGCCCGGCCGAGGGTCACGCGACCCAGTACTTC. It yields the protein CASSPAEGHATQYF.

This sequence joins TRBV6-1 and TRBJ2-3, with 10 positions matching TRBD1. This CDR3 comprises 14 residues. The V gene's germline CDR1 is MNHNS and CDR2 SASEGT. V shed 4 bases, J shed 5 bases, and the junction held 3 bases outside the gene matches. The CDR3 DNA reads as TGTGCCAGCAGTGCGACAGGGGGCAGAGATACGCAGTATTTT. Translating gives CASSATGGRDTQYF.

This clone was observed a few times. This chain connects TRBV7-2 to TRBJ2-5; TRBD2 matches at 9 bases. V was clipped by 4 bases and J by 2 bases; unmatched bases: 5. Looked up from germline, CDR1 is SGHTA and CDR2 is FQGNSA. This CDR3 contains 15 residues. The CDR3 DNA reads TGTGCCAGCAGCTCGCGGGGGGGCCGTCAAGAGACCCAGTACTTC. Residues: CASSSRGGRQETQYF.

The V gene is TRBV5-1, the J gene TRBJ2-4, with D possibly matching TRBD1 (6 bases). The CDR3 has 14 residues. Germline V gene data show CDR1 as SGHRS and CDR2 as YFSETQ. V lost 0 bases to trimming and J lost 6 bases, with 10 bases between them. CDR3 loop: CASSLGTAGNIQYF. CDR3 sequence (DNA): TGCGCCAGCAGCTTGGGGACAGCAGGAAACATTCAGTACTTC.

The V gene is TRBV20-1, the J gene TRBJ2-1; unclear D gene. The CDR3 is 10 amino acids. V was clipped by 6 bases and J by 6 bases, with 6 bases between them. Germline V gene data show CDR1 as DFQATT and CDR2 as SNEGSKA (reference sequence). The CDR3: CSATGNEQFF. CDR3 DNA: TGCAGTGCCACGGGCAATGAGCAGTTCTTC.